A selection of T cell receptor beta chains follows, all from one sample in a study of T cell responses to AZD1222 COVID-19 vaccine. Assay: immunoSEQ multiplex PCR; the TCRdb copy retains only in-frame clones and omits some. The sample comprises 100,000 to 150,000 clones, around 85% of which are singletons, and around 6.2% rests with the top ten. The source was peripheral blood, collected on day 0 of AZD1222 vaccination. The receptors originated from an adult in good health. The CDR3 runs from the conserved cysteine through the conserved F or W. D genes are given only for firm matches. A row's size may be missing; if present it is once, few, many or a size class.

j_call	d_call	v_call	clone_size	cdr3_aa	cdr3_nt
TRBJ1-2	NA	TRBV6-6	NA	CASSYSRAQKDYTF	TGTGCCAGCAGTTACTCGAGAGCTCAAAAGGACTACACCTTC
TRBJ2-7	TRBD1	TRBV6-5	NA	CASSSGQASGEQYF	TGTGCCAGCAGTTCAGGACAGGCGTCTGGCGAGCAGTACTTC
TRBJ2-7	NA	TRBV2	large	CASSDIGGTVYEQYF	TGTGCCAGCAGTGATATCGGGGGAACAGTTTACGAGCAGTACTTC
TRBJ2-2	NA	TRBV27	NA	CATKSGTGWTGELFF	TGTGCCACCAAGTCTGGGACGGGATGGACCGGGGAGCTGTTTTTT
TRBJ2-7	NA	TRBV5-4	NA	CASSYPGSPYEQYF	TGTGCCAGCAGCTACCCAGGTTCCCCCTACGAGCAGTACTTC
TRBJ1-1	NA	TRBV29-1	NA	CSVETQKMNTEAFF	TGCAGCGTGGAAACACAGAAAATGAACACTGAAGCTTTCTTT
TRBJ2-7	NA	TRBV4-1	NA	CASSQEPGPNYEQYF	TGCGCCAGCAGCCAAGAGCCCGGACCGAACTACGAGCAGTACTTC
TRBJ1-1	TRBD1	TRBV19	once	CASSSQGKTEAFF	TGTGCCAGTAGTTCACAGGGGAAAACTGAAGCTTTCTTT
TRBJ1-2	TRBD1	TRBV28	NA	CASSIGTGGGRLGYTF	TGTGCCAGCAGCATCGGGACAGGGGGCGGTAGATTGGGCTACACCTTC
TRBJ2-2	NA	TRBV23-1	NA	CASANSQADYTGELFF	TGCGCCAGCGCTAACAGTCAAGCCGATTATACCGGGGAGCTGTTTTTT
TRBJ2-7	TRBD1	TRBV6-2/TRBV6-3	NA	CASSHPGQGREQYF	TGTGCCAGCAGTCACCCGGGACAGGGGCGCGAGCAGTACTTC
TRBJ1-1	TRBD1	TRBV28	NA	CASRTRTGTLMNTEAFF	TGTGCCAGCAGAACCCGGACAGGGACTCTCATGAACACTGAAGCTTTCTTT
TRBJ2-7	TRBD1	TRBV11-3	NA	CASSHQGDYEQYF	TGTGCCAGCAGTCATCAGGGGGACTACGAGCAGTACTTC
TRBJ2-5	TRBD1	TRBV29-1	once	CSATSGTGGVETQYF	TGCAGCGCCACTTCCGGGACAGGGGGCGTCGAGACCCAGTACTTC
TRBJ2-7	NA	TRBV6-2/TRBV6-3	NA	CASSYSRAADEQYF	TGTGCCAGCAGTTACTCGCGGGCCGCCGACGAGCAGTACTTC
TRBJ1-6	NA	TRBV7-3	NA	CASSLTSADLSPLHF	TGTGCCAGCAGCTTAACATCGGCAGACCTATCACCCCTCCACTTT
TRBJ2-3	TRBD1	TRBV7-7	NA	CASSYHRGDTQYF	TGTGCTAGCAGCTACCACAGGGGAGATACGCAGTATTTT
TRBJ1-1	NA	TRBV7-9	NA	CASYSGPNMNTEAFF	TGTGCCAGCTATTCCGGGCCCAACATGAACACTGAAGCTTTCTTT
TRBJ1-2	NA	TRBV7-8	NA	CASSPGMGGPNYGYTF	TGTGCCAGCAGCCCGGGAATGGGGGGCCCTAACTATGGCTACACCTTC
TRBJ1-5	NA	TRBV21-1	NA	CASSKWGTIEPQHF	TGTGCCAGCAGCAAATGGGGTACAATCGAGCCCCAGCATTTT
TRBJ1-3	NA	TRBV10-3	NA	CAISLVSGVSGNTIYF	TGTGCCATCAGTTTGGTATCTGGGGTATCTGGAAACACCATATATTTT
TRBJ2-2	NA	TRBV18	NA	CASSPLTERSTGELFF	TGTGCCAGCTCACCTCTGACCGAGAGATCCACCGGGGAGCTGTTTTTT
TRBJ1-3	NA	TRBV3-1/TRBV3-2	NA	CASSDRGLSGNTIYF	TGTGCCAGCAGCGATCGGGGACTCTCTGGAAACACCATATATTTT
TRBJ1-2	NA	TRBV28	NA	CASSITGSYNYGYTF	TGTGCCAGCAGTATTACAGGGTCATATAACTATGGCTACACCTTC
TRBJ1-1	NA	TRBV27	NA	CASKGGGWNTEAFF	TGTGCCAGCAAAGGTGGGGGCTGGAACACTGAAGCTTTCTTT
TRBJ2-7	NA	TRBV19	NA	CASSIVYGEKAYEQYF	TGTGCCAGTAGTATAGTATACGGTGAGAAAGCCTACGAGCAGTACTTC
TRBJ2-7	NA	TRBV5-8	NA	CASSLGTPYEQYF	TGTGCCAGCAGCTTGGGAACACCTTACGAGCAGTACTTC
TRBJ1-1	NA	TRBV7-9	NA	CAARDVRGTEAFF	TGTGCCGCAAGAGACGTTCGGGGCACTGAAGCTTTCTTT
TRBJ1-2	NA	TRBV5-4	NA	CASSRRFSYGYTF	TGTGCCAGCAGCCGGCGGTTTTCCTATGGCTACACCTTC
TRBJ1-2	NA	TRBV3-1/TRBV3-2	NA	CASSQGGTDYGYTF	TGTGCCAGCAGCCAAGGAGGGACGGACTATGGCTACACCTTC
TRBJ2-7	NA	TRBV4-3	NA	CASSQTGSSYEQYF	TGCGCCAGCAGCCAGACCGGGTCCTCCTACGAGCAGTACTTC
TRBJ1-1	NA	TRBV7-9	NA	CASSSPGRNTEAFF	TGTGCCAGCAGCTCGCCCGGGAGGAACACTGAAGCTTTCTTT
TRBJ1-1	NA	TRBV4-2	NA	CASSQGRGLGTTEAFF	TGTGCCAGCAGCCAAGGTAGGGGTCTGGGGACCACTGAAGCTTTCTTT
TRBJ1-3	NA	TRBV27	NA	CASSLRGTGWNTIYF	TGTGCCAGCAGTTTAAGAGGGACGGGGTGGAACACCATATATTTT
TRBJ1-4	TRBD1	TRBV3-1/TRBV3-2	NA	CASSHRTGEKLFF	TGTGCCAGCAGCCACCGGACAGGGGAAAAACTGTTTTTT
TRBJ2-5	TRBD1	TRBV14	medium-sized	CASSQGLRTGEETQYF	TGTGCCAGCAGCCAAGGTCTGCGGACAGGGGAAGAGACCCAGTACTTC
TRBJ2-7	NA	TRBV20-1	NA	CSASRWGGPSSYEQYF	TGCAGTGCTAGTAGATGGGGGGGGCCTAGCTCCTACGAGCAGTACTTC
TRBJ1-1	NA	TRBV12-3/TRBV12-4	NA	CASSLQDTEAFF	TGTGCCAGCAGTTTACAAGACACTGAAGCTTTCTTT
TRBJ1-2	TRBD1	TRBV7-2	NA	CASSSYRGQGYGYTF	TGTGCCAGCAGCTCCTACAGGGGGCAGGGCTATGGCTACACCTTC
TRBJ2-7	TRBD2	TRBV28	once	CASSSLRLAGVHEQYF	TGTGCCAGCAGTTCCTTACGACTAGCGGGGGTCCACGAGCAGTACTTC
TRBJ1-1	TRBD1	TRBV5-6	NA	CASSWEEGAHGAFF	TGTGCCAGCAGCTGGGAGGAGGGGGCGCATGGAGCTTTCTTT
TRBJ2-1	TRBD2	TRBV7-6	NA	CASSLDAGGAYNEQFF	TGTGCCAGCAGCTTAGACGCGGGGGGGGCCTACAATGAGCAGTTCTTC
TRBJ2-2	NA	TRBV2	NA	CASSVSRPGTGELFF	TGTGCCAGCAGTGTTTCCAGGCCCGGGACCGGGGAGCTGTTTTTT
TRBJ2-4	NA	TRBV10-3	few	CAISESTADLAKNIQYF	TGTGCCATCAGTGAGTCGACGGCCGATTTAGCCAAAAACATTCAGTACTTC
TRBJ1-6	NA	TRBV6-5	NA	CASSYSSTNSPLHF	TGTGCCAGCAGTTACTCTTCTACCAATTCACCCCTCCACTTT
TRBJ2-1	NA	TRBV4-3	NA	CASSPNDYNEQFF	TGCGCCAGCAGCCCCAACGACTACAATGAGCAGTTCTTC
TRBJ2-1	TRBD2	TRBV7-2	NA	CASSLTSGGSSSYNEQFF	TGTGCCAGCAGCTTGACTAGCGGGGGCTCGAGCTCCTACAATGAGCAGTTCTTC
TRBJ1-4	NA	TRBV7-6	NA	CASSLFQGATNEKLFF	TGTGCCAGCAGCTTATTCCAGGGAGCAACTAATGAAAAACTGTTTTTT
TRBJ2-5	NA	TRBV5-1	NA	CASSFYAGEETQYF	TGCGCCAGCAGCTTTTATGCGGGCGAAGAGACCCAGTACTTC
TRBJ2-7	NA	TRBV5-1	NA	CASSLASFPRGEQYF	TGCGCCAGCAGCTTGGCCTCTTTTCCCCGGGGTGAGCAGTACTTC
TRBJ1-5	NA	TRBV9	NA	CASGGAHSNQPQHF	TGTGCCAGCGGGGGAGCCCATAGCAATCAGCCCCAGCATTTT
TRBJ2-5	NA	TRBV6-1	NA	CASREAGWETQYF	TGTGCCAGCAGGGAAGCAGGGTGGGAGACCCAGTACTTC